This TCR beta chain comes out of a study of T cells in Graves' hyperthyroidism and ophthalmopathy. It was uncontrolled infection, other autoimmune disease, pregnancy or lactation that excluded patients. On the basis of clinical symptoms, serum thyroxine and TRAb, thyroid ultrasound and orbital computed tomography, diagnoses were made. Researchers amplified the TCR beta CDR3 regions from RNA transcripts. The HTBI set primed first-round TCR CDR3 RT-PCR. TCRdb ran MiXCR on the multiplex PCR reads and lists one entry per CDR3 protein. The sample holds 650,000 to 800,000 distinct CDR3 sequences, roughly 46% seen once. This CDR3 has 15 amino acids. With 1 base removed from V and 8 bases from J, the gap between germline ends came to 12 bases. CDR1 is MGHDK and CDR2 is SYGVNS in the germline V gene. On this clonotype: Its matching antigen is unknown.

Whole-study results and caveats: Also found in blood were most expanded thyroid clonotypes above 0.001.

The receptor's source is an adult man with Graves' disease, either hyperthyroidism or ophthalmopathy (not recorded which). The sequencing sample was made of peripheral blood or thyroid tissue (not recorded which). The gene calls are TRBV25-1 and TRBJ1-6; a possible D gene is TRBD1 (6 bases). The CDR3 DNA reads TGTGCCAGCAGTGAATCTTGGGGGGCTCATTCACCCCTCCACTTT. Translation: CASSESWGAHSPLHF.